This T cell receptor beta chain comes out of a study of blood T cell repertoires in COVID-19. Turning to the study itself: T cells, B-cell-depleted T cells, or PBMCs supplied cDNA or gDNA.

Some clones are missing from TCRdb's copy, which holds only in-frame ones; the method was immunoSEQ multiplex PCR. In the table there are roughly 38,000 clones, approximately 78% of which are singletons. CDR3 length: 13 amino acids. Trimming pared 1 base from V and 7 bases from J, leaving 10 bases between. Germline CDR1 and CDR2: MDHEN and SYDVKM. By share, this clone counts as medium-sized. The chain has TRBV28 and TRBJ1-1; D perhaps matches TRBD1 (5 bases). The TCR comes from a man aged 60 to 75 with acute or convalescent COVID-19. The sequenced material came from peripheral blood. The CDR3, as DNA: TGTGCCAGCAGTTTATCCAGGACAAATGAAGCTTTCTTT. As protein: CASSLSRTNEAFF. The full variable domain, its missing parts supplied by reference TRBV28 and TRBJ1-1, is DVKVTQSSRYLVKRTGEKVFLECVQDMDHENMFWYRQDPGLGLRLIYFSYDVKMKEKGDIPEGYSVSREKKERFSLILESASTNQTSMYLCASSLSRTNEAFFGQGTRLTVV.